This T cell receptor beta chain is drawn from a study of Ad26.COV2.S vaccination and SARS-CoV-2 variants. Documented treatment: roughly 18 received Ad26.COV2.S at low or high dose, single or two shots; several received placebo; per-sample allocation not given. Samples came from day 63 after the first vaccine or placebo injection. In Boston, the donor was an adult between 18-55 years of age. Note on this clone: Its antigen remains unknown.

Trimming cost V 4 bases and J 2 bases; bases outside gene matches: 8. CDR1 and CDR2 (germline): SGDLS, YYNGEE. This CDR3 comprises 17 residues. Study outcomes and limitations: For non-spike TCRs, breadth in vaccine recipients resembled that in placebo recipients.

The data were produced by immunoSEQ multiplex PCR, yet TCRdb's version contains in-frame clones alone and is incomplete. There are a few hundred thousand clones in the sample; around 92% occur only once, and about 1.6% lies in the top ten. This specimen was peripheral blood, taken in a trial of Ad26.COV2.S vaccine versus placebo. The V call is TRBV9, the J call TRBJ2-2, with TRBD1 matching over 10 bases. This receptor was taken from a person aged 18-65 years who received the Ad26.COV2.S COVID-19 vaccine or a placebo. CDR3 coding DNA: TGTGCCAGCAGCATCAAGACAGGGGGCCCCAACACCGGGGAGCTGTTTTTT. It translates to CASSIKTGGPNTGELFF.